The 22 T cell receptor beta chains presented below share a single source sample, sequenced in a study of T cells after yellow fever vaccination. TCRdb ran MiXCR on the 5' RACE reads and lists one entry per CDR3 protein. The sample shows 400,000 to 450,000 distinct CDR3 sequences, 18% of them seen only once. The starting material was PBMCs, obtained before the yellow fever booster vaccination. All receptors derive from a young man who received the YFV17D yellow fever vaccine.

The V gene is TRBV12-3 or TRBV12-4, the J gene TRBJ2-6; the D is unclear. The CDR3 spans 17 residues. The V end was cut by 5 bases, the J end by 3 bases, with 17 bases between. Here the CDR3 reads CASSLRVRRSGANVLTF. The CDR3 coding sequence is TGTGCCAGCAGTCTTCGGGTCAGACGGAGTGGGGCCAACGTCCTGACTTTC.

This sequence joins TRBV5-1 and TRBJ1-6; possible D gene TRBD1, 5 bases. The CDR3 is made up of 14 amino acids. Germline CDR1 reads SGHRS; CDR2 reads YFSETQ. V dropped 1 base and J dropped 8 bases, with 10 bases sitting between them. The CDR3 DNA reads as TGCGCCAGCAGCTTGTGGCAGGGCGATTCACCCCTCCACTTT. It is translated as CASSLWQGDSPLHF.

This clonotype was seen more than once but under ten times. The chain employs TRBV7-2 and TRBJ2-2; either TRBD1 or TRBD2 may fit D (5 bases each). CDR1 is SGHTA and CDR2 is FQGNSA in the germline V gene. V gave up 5 bases and J gave up 7 bases, with 29 bases separating them. The CDR3 is made up of 19 amino acids. The DNA for the CDR3 is TGTGCCAGCAGCCTCCACATCGGGGCAGCAGGATTTAGCGTCGGGGAGCTGTTTTTT. It yields the protein CASSLHIGAAGFSVGELFF.

The chain links TRBV7-9 to TRBJ1-4; 7 bases map to TRBD1. V shed 5 bases, J shed 0 bases, and the junction held 6 bases outside the gene matches. The CDR3 consists of 16 residues. The V gene's germline CDR1 is SEHNR and CDR2 FQNEAQ (reference sequence). The CDR3 spells CASSIRQGSTNEKLFF. CDR3 nucleotides: TGTGCCAGCAGCATCAGACAGGGCTCAACTAATGAAAAACTGTTTTTT.

The gene calls are TRBV12-3 or TRBV12-4 and TRBJ2-5; TRBD1 might be the D (6 bases). The CDR3 is made up of 15 amino acids. V was trimmed by 4 bases and J by 1 base, leaving 13 bases between them. The CDR3 protein is CASSSWTAFQETQYF. CDR3 DNA sequence: TGTGCCAGCAGTTCCTGGACAGCTTTCCAAGAGACCCAGTACTTC.

The chain combines TRBV20-1 with TRBJ1-5, with 7 bases aligning to TRBD1. Losses at the gene ends were 4 bases for V and 0 bases for J; bases not matched to a gene: 9. This CDR3 is built from 16 residues. Germline V CDR1 and CDR2: DFQATT, SNEGSKA (reference sequence). The CDR3 sequence: CSAIATGSDSNQPQHF. The DNA of the CDR3 is TGCAGTGCTATAGCGACAGGGTCGGATAGCAATCAGCCCCAGCATTTT.

The chain joins TRBV23-1 to TRBJ2-3; D not resolved. TRBV23-1 is annotated as an ORF whose role is uncertain. CDR3 length equals 17 residues. Trimming removed 0 bases at V and 7 bases at J, with 20 bases between. Here the CDR3 DNA reads TGCGCCAGCAGTCAATCGATGTCAGGAATGGACCCGTATACGCAGTATTTT. Its protein product is CASSQSMSGMDPYTQYF.

This clonotype was recorded a few times. J is TRBJ2-5 and V is TRBV6-2 or TRBV6-3; TRBD2 matches at 12 bases. V lost 7 bases to trimming and J lost 5 bases; unmatched junction nucleotides: 5. Germline V gene data show CDR1 as MNHEY and CDR2 as SVGEGT. CDR3 size: 14 residues. CDR3 residues: CASTLAGGLETQYF. The CDR3 DNA follows: TGTGCCAGCACGCTAGCGGGGGGGCTTGAGACCCAGTACTTC.

There are a few counts of this clonotype. The chain uses TRBV5-1 and TRBJ2-1; 8 bases align to TRBD2. Trimming removed 0 bases from V and 8 bases from J; junction bases left unmatched: 13. Per the germline V gene, CDR1 is SGHRS and CDR2 is YFSETQ. The CDR3 is 17 amino acids. CDR3 region: CASSLVLAGGQWDEQFF. In nucleotides, the CDR3 is TGCGCCAGCAGCTTGGTACTGGCGGGGGGCCAGTGGGATGAGCAGTTCTTC.

V is TRBV5-1 and J is TRBJ2-1; 14 bases match TRBD2. From germline, CDR1 is SGHRS and CDR2 YFSETQ. Trimming took 5 bases from V and 4 from J; bases not matched to a gene: 8. The CDR3 has 17 amino acids. CDR3 sequence reads: CASRRTSGGPQYNEQFF. In nucleotides, the CDR3 is TGCGCCAGCAGAAGGACTAGCGGGGGGCCACAGTACAATGAGCAGTTCTTC.

This clonotype was observed a handful of times. The chain has TRBV18 and TRBJ1-5; the D is unclear. The V gene's germline CDR1 is KGHSH and CDR2 LQKENI. This CDR3 comprises 17 residues. Between the trimmed V and J ends, which lost 2 bases and 2 bases, there was a span of 16 bases. In nucleotides, the CDR3 is TGTGCCAGCTCACCAGAGATCAGCAAATCCGGCAATCAGCCCCAGCATTTT. Its translation: CASSPEISKSGNQPQHF.

Remarks on this clonotype: A read error is likely, as this CDR3 ends without the conserved phenylalanine or tryptophan. The DNA is left out, because the CDR3 cannot be placed on it with certainty; the CDR3 is given as TCRdb lists it. This chain joins TRBV7-9 and TRBJ2-7; the DNA was not used to check the table's D call, TRBD1. Germline-derived CDR1 and CDR2 are SEHNR and FQNEAQ (reference sequence). The CDR3 sequence runs 10 residues, both termini included. The CDR3 loop is CASRFSRDGL.

This clonotype occurred a few times. The J gene is TRBJ2-7, the V gene TRBV12-2. TRBV12-2 is designated a pseudogene. This CDR3 is built from 12 residues. The CDR3 protein is CASRGWTYEQYV. The CDR3 region has the DNA TGTGCAAGTCGGGGGTGGACCTACGAGCAGTACGTC.

CDR3 sequence reads: CASSLGTGVTDTQYF. The DNA of the CDR3 is TGCGCCAGCAGCTTGGGGACAGGGGTCACAGATACGCAGTATTTT. The V and J genes are TRBV5-1 and TRBJ2-3; 9 bases fit TRBD1. Germline CDR1 reads SGHRS; CDR2 reads YFSETQ. This CDR3 is built from 15 residues. J gave up 2 bases and V 0 bases, and 1 base lay outside the gene matches.

This clonotype showed up just a few times. The V and J genes are TRBV14 and TRBJ2-7, with unresolved D. Germline CDR1 reads SGHDN; CDR2 reads FVKESK. The V end was cut by 6 bases, the J end by 1 base, with 16 bases between. This CDR3 spans 15 amino acids. CDR3 sequence reads: CASSRDGAWSYEQYV. The DNA for the CDR3 is TGTGCCAGCAGTCGAGACGGCGCCTGGTCCTACGAGCAGTACGTC.

This clonotype was seen a few times. The V gene is TRBV10-3, the J gene TRBJ2-7, with D maybe TRBD2 (5 bases). The CDR3 sequence is 12 residues long. Trimming shortened V by 10 bases and J by 4 bases, and 14 bases separated the two germline ends. Germline values: CDR1 ENHRY, CDR2 SYGVKD. The CDR3 nucleotides read TGTGCCACCGGCCGGGGTGAGTACGAGCAGTACGTC. The encoded protein is CATGRGEYEQYV.

This clonotype showed up just a few times. The chain uses TRBV6-2 or TRBV6-3 and TRBJ2-1, with D unclear. The CDR3 contains 14 residues. Trimming left V 6 bases short and J 0 bases short, with 9 bases between. Germline values: CDR1 MNHEY, CDR2 SVGEGT. As DNA, the CDR3 is TGTGCCAGCAGGGGTTTAGGCTCCTACAATGAGCAGTTCTTC. It yields the protein CASRGLGSYNEQFF.

This chain uses TRBV6-1 with TRBJ2-1; TRBD2 matches 10 bases. Germline V gene sequence: CDR1 MNHNS, CDR2 SASEGT. The CDR3 runs to 18 residues. After removal of 9 bases from V and 0 bases from J, the junction contained 14 bases not matched to a gene. The DNA for the CDR3 is TGTGCCAGTGAGGGAGGACTAGCGGCGCCGAGCTCCTACAATGAGCAGTTCTTC. Amino acids: CASEGGLAAPSSYNEQFF.

This clonotype was detected only a few times. The chain employs TRBV5-1 and TRBJ2-6; D is ambiguous. CDR3 size: 13 residues. V lost 5 bases, J lost 2 bases, and 5 bases lay in between. The germline V gene encodes CDR1 SGHRS and CDR2 YFSETQ. CDR3 coding DNA: TGCGCCAGCAGTCCCACTGGGGCCAACGTCCTGACTTTC. The encoded protein is CASSPTGANVLTF.

The gene calls are TRBV7-9 and TRBJ2-1; 7 bases match TRBD1. The germline V gene has CDR1 SEHNR and CDR2 FQNEAQ (reference sequence). The V gene end was trimmed by 5 bases and the J gene end by 5 bases; junction bases not matched to a gene: 12. This CDR3 spans 16 amino acids. The CDR3 nucleotides read TGTGCCAGCAGCACCCAGACAGGGTGGGTCAACAATGAGCAGTTCTTC. Its protein product is CASSTQTGWVNNEQFF. Full variable domain (outside the CDR3, taken from reference TRBV7-9 and TRBJ2-1): DTGVSQNPRHKITKRGQNVTFRCDPISEHNRLYWYRQTLGQGPEFLTYFQNEAQLEKSRLLSDRFSAERPKGSFSTLEIQRTEQGDSAMYLCASSTQTGWVNNEQFFGPGTRLTVL.

The sample holds a few counts of this clonotype. The rearrangement uses TRBV20-1 and TRBJ2-1; 14 nucleotides match TRBD2. In germline, CDR1 is DFQATT, CDR2 SNEGSKA (reference sequence). This CDR3 is built from 16 residues. Unmatched junction bases numbered 6, after V lost 6 bases and J lost 2 bases. The CDR3 region is CSATGLAGVAYNEQFF. The CDR3, as DNA: TGCAGTGCAACGGGACTAGCGGGGGTAGCCTACAATGAGCAGTTCTTC.

This clonotype was seen a handful of times. J is TRBJ1-1 and V is TRBV4-3; D unclear. The ends were cut back, 1 base at V and 5 bases at J, with 11 bases in the middle. CDR3 length equals 14 residues. Looked up from germline, CDR1 is LGHNA and CDR2 is YSLEER. The CDR3 protein is CASSQGHLRTEAFF. In nucleotides, the CDR3 is TGCGCCAGCAGCCAAGGGCACCTCCGAACTGAAGCTTTCTTT.